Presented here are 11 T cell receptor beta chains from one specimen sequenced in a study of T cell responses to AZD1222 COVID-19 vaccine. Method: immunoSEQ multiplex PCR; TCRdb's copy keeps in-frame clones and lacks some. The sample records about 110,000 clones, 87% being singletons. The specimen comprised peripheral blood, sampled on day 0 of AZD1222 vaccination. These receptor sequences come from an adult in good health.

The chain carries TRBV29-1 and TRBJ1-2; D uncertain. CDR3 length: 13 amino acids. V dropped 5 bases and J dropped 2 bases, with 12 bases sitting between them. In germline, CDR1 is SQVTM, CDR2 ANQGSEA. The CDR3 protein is CSVQDPGNYGYTF. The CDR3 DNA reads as TGCAGCGTTCAGGACCCTGGAAACTATGGCTACACCTTC.

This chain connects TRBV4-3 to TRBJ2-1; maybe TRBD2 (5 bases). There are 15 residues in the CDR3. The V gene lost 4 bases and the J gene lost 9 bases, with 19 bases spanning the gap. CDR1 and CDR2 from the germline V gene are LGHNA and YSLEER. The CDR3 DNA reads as TGCGCCAGCAGCCCCCGAAGGACGGGGTCAGCTGAGCAGTTCTTC. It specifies CASSPRRTGSAEQFF.

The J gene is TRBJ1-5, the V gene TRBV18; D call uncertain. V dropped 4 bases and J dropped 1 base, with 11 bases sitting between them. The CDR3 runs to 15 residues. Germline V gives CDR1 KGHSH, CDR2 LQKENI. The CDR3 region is CASSRRTESNQPQHF. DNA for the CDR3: TGTGCCAGCTCACGCAGGACGGAAAGCAATCAGCCCCAGCATTTT.

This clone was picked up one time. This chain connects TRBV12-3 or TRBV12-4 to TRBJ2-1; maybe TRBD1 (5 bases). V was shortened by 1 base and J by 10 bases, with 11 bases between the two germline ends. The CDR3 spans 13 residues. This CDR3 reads CASSLGQSGEQFF. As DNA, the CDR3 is TGTGCCAGCAGTTTAGGACAGTCCGGGGAGCAGTTCTTC.

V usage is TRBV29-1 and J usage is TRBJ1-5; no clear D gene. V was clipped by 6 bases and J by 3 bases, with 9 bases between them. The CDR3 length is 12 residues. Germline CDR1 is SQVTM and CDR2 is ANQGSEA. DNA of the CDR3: TGCAGCGTCGGACGGATCAATCAGCCCCAGCATTTT. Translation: CSVGRINQPQHF. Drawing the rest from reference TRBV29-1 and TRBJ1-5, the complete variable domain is SAVISQKPSRDICQRGTSLTIQCQVDSQVTMMFWYRQQPGQSLTLIATANQGSEATYESGFVIDKFPISRPNLTFSTLTVSNMSPEDSSIYLCSVGRINQPQHFGDGTRLSIL.

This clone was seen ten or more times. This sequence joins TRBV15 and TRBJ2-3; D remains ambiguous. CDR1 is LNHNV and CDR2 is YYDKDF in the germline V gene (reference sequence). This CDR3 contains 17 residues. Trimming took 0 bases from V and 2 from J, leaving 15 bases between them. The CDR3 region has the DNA TGTGCCACCAGCAGAGATCGGGTCTTTACTTTCACAGATACGCAGTATTTT. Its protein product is CATSRDRVFTFTDTQYF.

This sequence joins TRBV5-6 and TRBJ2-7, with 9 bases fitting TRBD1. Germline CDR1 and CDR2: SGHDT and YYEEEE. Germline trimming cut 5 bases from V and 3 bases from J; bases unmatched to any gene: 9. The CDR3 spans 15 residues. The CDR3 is CASRTTGQGFYEQYF. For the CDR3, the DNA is TGTGCCAGCAGGACCACGGGACAGGGTTTCTACGAGCAGTACTTC.

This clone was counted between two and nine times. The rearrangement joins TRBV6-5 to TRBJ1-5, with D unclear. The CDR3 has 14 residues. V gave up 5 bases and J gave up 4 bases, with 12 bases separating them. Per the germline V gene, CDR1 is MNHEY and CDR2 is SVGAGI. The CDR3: CASSLVPDNQPQHF. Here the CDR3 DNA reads TGTGCCAGCAGTCTCGTACCCGATAATCAGCCCCAGCATTTT.

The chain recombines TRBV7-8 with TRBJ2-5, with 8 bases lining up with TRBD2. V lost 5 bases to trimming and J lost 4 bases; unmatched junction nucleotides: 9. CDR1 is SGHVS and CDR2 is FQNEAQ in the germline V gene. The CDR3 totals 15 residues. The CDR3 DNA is TGTGCCAGCAGCACACAGAGCGGGAGTAGAGAGACCCAGTACTTC. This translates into CASSTQSGSRETQYF.

The CDR3: CASSPGQTLDYGYTF. CDR3 in DNA: TGTGCCAGCAGTCCAGGACAGACTCTTGACTATGGCTACACCTTC. This chain links TRBV28 with TRBJ1-2; D might be TRBD1 (6 bases). Germline V lookup: CDR1 MDHEN, CDR2 SYDVKM. V lost 5 bases and J 3 bases, leaving 16 bases between the germline ends. The CDR3 runs 15 residues.

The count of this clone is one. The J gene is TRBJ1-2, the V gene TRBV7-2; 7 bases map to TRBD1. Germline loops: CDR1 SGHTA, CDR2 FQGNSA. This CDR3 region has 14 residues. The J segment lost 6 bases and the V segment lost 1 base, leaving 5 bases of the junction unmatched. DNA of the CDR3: TGTGCCAGCAGCTTAGGACAGGGACGAAATGGCTACACCTTC. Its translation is CASSLGQGRNGYTF.